Listed here are 7 T cell receptor beta chains from one sample, sequenced in a study of blood T cell repertoires in COVID-19 (dated by TCRdb to about 2020). The method was the immunoSEQ multiplex PCR assay. TCRdb took this table from immuneACCESS and kept in-frame rearrangements with V and J called. Such tables lack part of the clones; where checked against another copy, unresolved V genes explain under half of the gap, and the rest is unexplained. The sample data list under 300,000 clones, and approximately 88% of these were observed just once. The ten largest clones add up to 2% to 2.5% of the sample. Sequencing was carried out using peripheral blood. These receptors were taken from a man between 45 and 60 years old with acute or convalescent COVID-19.

This chain uses TRBV27 with TRBJ2-1, with TRBD2 matching over 8 bases. The CDR3 runs to 15 residues. Germline values: CDR1 MNHEY, CDR2 SMNVEV (reference sequence). V trimming: 8 bases; J trimming: 10 bases; junction bases outside the gene matches: 16. The DNA for the CDR3 is TGTGCCAGCGTTCCAGCCGGGACTAGGGGCGGAGAGCAGTTCTTC. Amino acid sequence: CASVPAGTRGGEQFF.

The rearrangement joins TRBV7-3 to TRBJ2-2; the match to TRBD1 covers 7 bases. CDR1 SGHTA and CDR2 FQGTGA come from the germline V gene. The CDR3 contains 15 residues. V was pared by 6 bases and J by 6 bases, with 10 bases of the junction left unmatched. DNA of the CDR3: TGTGCCAGCAGTTATTTGGGTCAGGGGGCCGGGGAGCTGTTTTTT. The encoded protein is CASSYLGQGAGELFF.

This sequence joins TRBV9 and TRBJ2-1, with D maybe TRBD1 (5 bases). Trimming removed 0 bases from V and 3 bases from J, with 10 bases in between. There are 15 residues in the CDR3. In germline, CDR1 is SGDLS, CDR2 YYNGEE. The DNA for the CDR3 is TGTGCCAGCAGCGTAGGACAGCCGATCTACAATGAGCAGTTCTTC. The encoded protein is CASSVGQPIYNEQFF.

The chain couples TRBV6-5 to TRBJ2-7, with a possible D match to TRBD2 (5 bases). V was cut by 2 bases and J by 3 bases, with 14 bases left in between. The CDR3 runs to 15 residues. CDR1 and CDR2 from the germline V gene are MNHEY and SVGAGI. CDR3 loop: CASSYLSGRIYEQYF. In DNA, the CDR3 is TGTGCCAGCAGTTACCTCAGCGGTCGTATCTACGAGCAGTACTTC.

V gene TRBV10-3 combines with J gene TRBJ2-7; D might be TRBD1 (6 bases). Germline assignment: CDR1 ENHRY and CDR2 SYGVKD. Trimming left V 6 bases short and J 1 base short, with 10 bases between. The CDR3 spans 13 residues. The CDR3 region is CAISLGQSYEQYF. The CDR3 DNA is TGTGCCATCAGCTTAGGACAGTCCTACGAGCAGTACTTC.

The gene calls are TRBV24-1 and TRBJ2-3, with D possibly being TRBD1 (5 bases). Germline V gives CDR1 KGHDR, CDR2 SFDVKD. This CDR3 has 13 residues. Deletions cut 4 bases from V and 5 bases from J, with 9 bases between. The chain's CDR3 is CATSDRDGDTQYF. For the CDR3, the DNA is TGTGCCACCAGTGACAGGGATGGAGATACGCAGTATTTT.

CDR3 region: CASSLPGEYPTDTQYF. The CDR3 DNA reads as TGTGCCAGCAGCTTGCCTGGGGAGTATCCCACAGATACGCAGTATTTT. The V gene is TRBV7-9, the J gene TRBJ2-3, with a tentative D call TRBD2 (5 bases). Germline-derived CDR1 and CDR2 are SEHNR and FQNEAQ (reference sequence). V was shortened by 3 bases and J by 2 bases, with 15 bases between the two germline ends. CDR3 size: 16 residues.